These 21 T cell receptor beta chains were all obtained from the same sample, sequenced in a study of cytomegalovirus exposure and HLA in healthy donors. Here immunoSEQ multiplex PCR was the method, and the copy in TCRdb shows in-frame clones only, minus some. The sample has 250,000 to 300,000 clones; roughly 85% are singletons. The specimen was PBMCs. These receptor sequences come from a woman aged 18-30 years in good health and CMV-seronegative.

The gene calls are TRBV7-2 and TRBJ1-2; 8 bases map to TRBD1. Germline CDR1 is SGHTA and CDR2 is FQGNSA. Germline trimming cut 3 bases from V and 7 bases from J; bases unmatched to any gene: 4. The length of the CDR3 is 13 residues. CDR3 nucleotides: TGTGCCAGCAGCTTCGCTGGGACAGGTGGCTACACCTTC. Translated: CASSFAGTGGYTF.

The V and J genes are TRBV5-1 and TRBJ1-2; D remains unclear. The germline V gene encodes CDR1 SGHRS and CDR2 YFSETQ. V lost 4 bases, J lost 6 bases, and 16 bases lay in between. The CDR3 is 14 amino acids. CDR3 loop: CASSPLSGPHGYTF. CDR3 coding DNA: TGCGCCAGCAGCCCCCTGAGCGGGCCCCATGGCTACACCTTC.

The chain links TRBV7-3 to TRBJ2-1, with 9 bases that match TRBD1. Germline V CDR1 and CDR2: SGHTA, FQGTGA. The CDR3 consists of 15 residues. After removal of 5 bases from V and 6 bases from J, the junction contained 8 bases not matched to a gene. Written as DNA, the CDR3 is TGTGCCAGCAGCAAAACAGGGGGCCGAGGCAATGAGCAGTTCTTC. It encodes CASSKTGGRGNEQFF.

The chain couples TRBV11-2 to TRBJ2-5; 7 bases match TRBD1. The CDR3 is 14 amino acids. Germline values: CDR1 SGHAT, CDR2 FQNNGV. V lost 7 bases, J lost 1 base, and 6 bases stayed unmatched. CDR3 region: CASTRQGAQETQYF. Here the CDR3 DNA reads TGTGCCAGCACCAGACAGGGTGCCCAAGAGACCCAGTACTTC.

V and J are TRBV4-1 and TRBJ2-7; 9 nucleotides agree with TRBD1. The ends lost 0 bases at V and 7 bases at J; junction bases unmatched: 7. The CDR3 is 15 residues long. In germline, CDR1 is MGHRA, CDR2 YSYEKL. This CDR3 is CASSQDWDRVWEQYF. DNA of the CDR3: TGCGCCAGCAGCCAAGATTGGGACAGGGTTTGGGAGCAGTACTTC.

The chain joins TRBV2 to TRBJ2-7, with 10 bases fitting TRBD2. The CDR3 has 15 amino acids. V dropped 6 bases and J dropped 5; count of bases not matched to a gene: 10. Germline CDR1 reads SNHLY; CDR2 reads FYNNEI. CDR3 sequence reads: CASRQREGMENEQYF. CDR3 DNA sequence: TGTGCCAGCAGACAGCGGGAGGGTATGGAGAACGAGCAGTACTTC.

The genes are TRBV27 and TRBJ1-5; D is undetermined. The CDR3 has 15 residues. From germline, CDR1 is MNHEY and CDR2 SMNVEV (reference sequence). V lost 5 bases to trimming and J lost 4 bases, with 15 bases between them. CDR3 in DNA: TGTGCCAGCAGTCCCAGCTCGACGGAGAATCAGCCCCAGCATTTT. Translated: CASSPSSTENQPQHF.

The chain employs TRBV6-6 and TRBJ1-2; 7 bases are a match to TRBD1. Trimming cost V 6 bases and J 8 bases; bases outside gene matches: 9. The CDR3 consists of 13 residues. Looked up from germline, CDR1 is MNHNY and CDR2 is SVGAGI (reference sequence). The CDR3 sequence: CASRQTGPGGYTF. Here the CDR3 DNA reads TGTGCCAGCAGACAGACAGGGCCGGGAGGCTACACCTTC.

The chain employs TRBV10-3 and TRBJ1-5; TRBD1 is a possible D gene (5 bases). The germline V gene encodes CDR1 ENHRY and CDR2 SYGVKD. The CDR3 totals 14 residues. V was clipped by 10 bases and J by 2 bases, with 15 bases between them. The CDR3 coding sequence is TGTGCCACGAATCCGGACACGGGCAATCAGCCCCAGCATTTT. This translates into CATNPDTGNQPQHF.

V usage is TRBV4-1 and J usage is TRBJ2-7, with a tentative D call TRBD2 (6 bases). The CDR3 runs to 16 residues. Deletions cut 3 bases from V and 2 bases from J, with 17 bases between. The germline V gene encodes CDR1 MGHRA and CDR2 YSYEKL. CDR3: CASSHLSGARAYEQYF. The CDR3 nucleotides read TGCGCCAGCAGCCACCTCTCGGGAGCGAGGGCCTACGAGCAGTACTTC.

The chain combines TRBV27 with TRBJ2-5, with 7 bases lining up with TRBD1. Germline CDR1 is MNHEY and CDR2 is SMNVEV (reference sequence). The CDR3 spans 15 residues. V lost 3 bases to trimming and J lost 5 bases; unmatched junction nucleotides: 9. CDR3 amino acids: CASSLIEGAGETQYF. The CDR3 DNA sequence: TGTGCCAGCAGTTTGATAGAGGGGGCAGGGGAGACCCAGTACTTC.

This clone showed up just a few times. The chain is built from TRBV7-9 and TRBJ2-7, with 7 positions matching TRBD1. Germline V lookup: CDR1 SEHNR, CDR2 FQNEAQ (reference sequence). V trimming: 6 bases; J trimming: 5 bases; junction bases outside the gene matches: 7. The CDR3 loop spans 13 amino acids. The CDR3 bases are TGTGCCAGCAGTTTACCTGACAGGGACGAGCAGTACTTC. Translated, it gives CASSLPDRDEQYF.

The chain recombines TRBV2 with TRBJ1-3; D is unclear. Germline V gene sequence: CDR1 SNHLY, CDR2 FYNNEI. The CDR3 spans 15 residues. V lost 6 bases and J 0 bases, leaving 12 bases between the germline ends. The CDR3 region is CASRREVSSGNTIYF. CDR3 coding DNA: TGTGCCAGCAGGAGAGAGGTATCCTCTGGAAACACCATATATTTT.

This clone showed up just once. The chain recombines TRBV4-2 with TRBJ1-4, with D possibly being TRBD1 (5 bases). The CDR3 has 18 amino acids. V was shortened by 3 bases and J by 1 base, with 18 bases between the two germline ends. The germline V gene has CDR1 LGHNA and CDR2 YNFKEQ. The CDR3: CASSQSVTQGLTNEKLFF. DNA of the CDR3: TGTGCCAGCAGCCAGTCGGTAACCCAGGGACTAACTAATGAAAAACTGTTTTTT.

This chain uses TRBV5-4 with TRBJ2-5; 12 bases fit TRBD2. The CDR3 sequence is 15 residues long. Germline CDR1 SGHNT, CDR2 YYREEE (reference sequence). After removal of 3 bases from V and 2 bases from J, the junction contained 2 bases not matched to a gene. CDR3 region: CASSSTSGGQETQYF. In DNA, the CDR3 is TGTGCCAGCAGCTCCACTAGCGGGGGGCAAGAGACCCAGTACTTC.

This clone showed up just once. The chain carries TRBV18 and TRBJ2-7; 11 bases match TRBD2. Germline CDR1 KGHSH, CDR2 LQKENI. This CDR3 comprises 15 residues. J lost 7 bases, V lost 8 bases, and 13 bases had no gene match. CDR3 DNA sequence: TGTGCCAGCACAGGGCTAGCGGGAGGATTTCCGGAGCAGTACTTC. Its protein product is CASTGLAGGFPEQYF.

This chain links TRBV7-9 with TRBJ1-1; D unclear. Germline V CDR1 and CDR2: SEHNR, FQNEAQ (reference sequence). Trimming took off 6 bases at V and 10 bases at J, with 15 bases between the two ends. The CDR3 length is 12 residues. CDR3 protein: CASRPRPGTAFF. The CDR3 DNA follows: TGTGCCAGCAGGCCCCGTCCGGGAACAGCTTTCTTT.

The V call is TRBV27, the J call TRBJ2-5, with D possibly TRBD2 on 5 matching bases. V gave up 1 base and J gave up 4 bases, with 13 bases separating them. The CDR3 runs to 15 residues. Germline lookup yields CDR1 MNHEY and CDR2 SMNVEV (reference sequence). The CDR3 loop is CASSLYGWGAETQYF. For the CDR3, the DNA is TGTGCCAGCAGTTTATATGGGTGGGGAGCAGAGACCCAGTACTTC.

The V gene is TRBV30, the J gene TRBJ1-6; TRBD1 is a possible D gene (5 bases). Germline CDR1 GTSNPN, CDR2 SVGIG (reference sequence). The CDR3 totals 17 residues. Trimming stripped 0 bases from V and 5 bases from J, with 17 bases between. CDR3 DNA: TGTGCCTGGAGTGTAAAGGCCACCTCGGGGGATAATTCACCCCTCCACTTT. Translating gives CAWSVKATSGDNSPLHF.

The gene calls are TRBV11-2 and TRBJ2-7, with 13 bases that match TRBD2. With V trimmed by 5 bases and J by 0 bases, 13 bases remained unmatched. This CDR3 is 19 amino acids long. Germline V lookup: CDR1 SGHAT, CDR2 FQNNGV. CDR3 in amino acids: CASSQGLAGSSYFSYEQYF. CDR3 sequence (DNA): TGTGCCAGCAGCCAGGGACTAGCGGGGTCTTCTTATTTCTCCTACGAGCAGTACTTC.

The sample holds one count of this clone. CDR3 nucleotide sequence: TGTGCCAGTAGTCAGGGACAGCACCAAGAGACCCAGTACTTC. This gives the protein CASSQGQHQETQYF. The J gene is TRBJ2-5, the V gene TRBV19; TRBD1 matches 7 bases. V lost 5 bases and J lost 0; bases outside the gene matches: 3. Germline lookup yields CDR1 LNHDA and CDR2 SQIVND (reference sequence). This CDR3 contains 14 residues.